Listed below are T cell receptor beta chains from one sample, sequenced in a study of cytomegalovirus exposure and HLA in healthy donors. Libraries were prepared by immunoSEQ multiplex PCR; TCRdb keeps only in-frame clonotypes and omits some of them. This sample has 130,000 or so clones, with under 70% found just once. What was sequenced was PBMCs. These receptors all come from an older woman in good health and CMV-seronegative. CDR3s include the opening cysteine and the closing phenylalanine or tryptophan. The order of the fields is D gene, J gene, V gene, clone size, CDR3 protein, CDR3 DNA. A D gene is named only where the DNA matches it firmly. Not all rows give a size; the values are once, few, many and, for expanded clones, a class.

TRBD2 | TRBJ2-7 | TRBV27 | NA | CASGTGGREQYF | TGTGCCAGCGGAACGGGGGGGCGCGAGCAGTACTTC
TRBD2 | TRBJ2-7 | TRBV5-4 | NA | CASSLDGRGFDEQYF | TGTGCCAGCAGCTTGGACGGGCGGGGGTTTGACGAGCAGTACTTC
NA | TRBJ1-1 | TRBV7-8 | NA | CASSSFTEAFF | TGTGCCAGCAGCTCCTTCACTGAAGCTTTCTTT
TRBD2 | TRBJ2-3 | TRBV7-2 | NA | CASSQQRGGLYTQYF | TGTGCCAGCAGCCAACAGCGGGGGGGCCTATATACGCAGTATTTT
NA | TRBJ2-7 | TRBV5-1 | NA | CASSKSRAFYEQYF | TGCGCCAGCAGCAAATCCAGGGCCTTCTACGAGCAGTACTTC
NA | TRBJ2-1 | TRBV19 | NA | CASTAETSYNEQFF | TGTGCCAGTACAGCGGAGACCTCCTACAATGAGCAGTTCTTC
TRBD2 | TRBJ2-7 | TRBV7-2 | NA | CASSQGLAGYSEQYF | TGTGCCAGCAGCCAGGGACTAGCGGGGTATTCGGAGCAGTACTTC
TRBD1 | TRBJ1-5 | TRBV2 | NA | CASSLGTDQPQHF | TGTGCCAGCAGCCTGGGGACAGATCAGCCCCAGCATTTT
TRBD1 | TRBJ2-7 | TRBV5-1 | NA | CASSPTFGTGAYEQYF | TGCGCCAGCAGCCCCACCTTCGGGACAGGGGCCTACGAGCAGTACTTC
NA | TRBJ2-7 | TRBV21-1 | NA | CASSKGRNSYEQYF | TGTGCCAGCAGCAAAGGCAGGAACTCCTACGAGCAGTACTTC
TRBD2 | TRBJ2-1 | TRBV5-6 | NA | CASSPRTSGVSYNEQFF | TGTGCCAGCAGCCCTAGGACTAGCGGGGTTTCCTACAATGAGCAGTTCTTC
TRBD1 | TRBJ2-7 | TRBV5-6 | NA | CASSDTGGYEQYF | TGTGCCAGCAGCGACACAGGGGGCTACGAGCAGTACTTC
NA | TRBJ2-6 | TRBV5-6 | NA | CASSLGQSGANVLTF | TGTGCCAGCAGCTTGGGGCAGTCTGGGGCCAACGTCCTGACTTTC
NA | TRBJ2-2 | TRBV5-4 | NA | CASSPGWGLGTGELFF | TGTGCCAGCAGCCCCGGGTGGGGGCTCGGCACCGGGGAGCTGTTTTTT
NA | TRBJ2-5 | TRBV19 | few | CASSIKGVKETQYF | TGTGCCAGTAGTATCAAAGGGGTCAAGGAGACCCAGTACTTC
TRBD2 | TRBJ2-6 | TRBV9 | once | CASSPLGVRGTGANVLTF | TGTGCCAGCAGCCCTTTGGGTGTGCGGGGGACTGGGGCCAACGTCCTGACTTTC
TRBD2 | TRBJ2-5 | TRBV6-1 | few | CASSGLVAGGQETQYF | TGTGCCAGCAGTGGGCTTGTGGCGGGGGGGCAGGAGACCCAGTACTTC
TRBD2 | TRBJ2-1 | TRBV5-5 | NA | CASAGGAFNEQFF | TGTGCCAGCGCCGGGGGGGCCTTCAATGAGCAGTTCTTC
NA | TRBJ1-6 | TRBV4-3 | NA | CASSQDHSGTPNSPLHF | TGCGCCAGCAGCCAAGACCATTCAGGGACACCAAATTCACCCCTCCACTTT
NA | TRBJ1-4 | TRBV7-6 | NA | CASSRATNEKLFF | TGTGCCAGCAGCCGTGCAACTAATGAAAAACTGTTTTTT
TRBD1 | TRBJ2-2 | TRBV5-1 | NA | CASSLSGTGFLGELFF | TGCGCCAGCAGCTTGTCCGGGACAGGGTTCCTCGGGGAGCTGTTTTTT
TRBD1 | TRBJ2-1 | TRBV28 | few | CASSFQDRVNEQFF | TGTGCCAGCAGTTTCCAGGACAGGGTAAATGAGCAGTTCTTC
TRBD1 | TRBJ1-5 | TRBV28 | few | CASRSPGQGRNQPQHF | TGTGCCAGCAGGTCTCCGGGACAGGGACGAAATCAGCCCCAGCATTTT
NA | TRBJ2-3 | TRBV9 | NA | CASSVGGSTDTQYF | TGTGCCAGCAGCGTAGGAGGGTCCACAGATACGCAGTATTTT
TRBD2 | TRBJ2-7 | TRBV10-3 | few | CAISGAGEAGPSSYEQYF | TGTGCCATCAGTGGGGCGGGGGAGGCAGGGCCGAGCTCCTACGAGCAGTACTTC
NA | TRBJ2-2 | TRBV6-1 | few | CASRTNTGELFF | TGTGCCAGCAGAACAAATACCGGGGAGCTGTTTTTT
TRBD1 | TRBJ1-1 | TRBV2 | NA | CARTTGLNTEAFF | TGTGCCAGGACGACAGGGCTTAACACTGAAGCTTTCTTT
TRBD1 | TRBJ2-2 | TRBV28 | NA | CASWGTDGTGELFF | TGTGCCAGCTGGGGGACAGACGGAACCGGGGAGCTGTTTTTT
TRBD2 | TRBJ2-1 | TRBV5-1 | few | CASSLTLANTNEQFF | TGCGCCAGCAGCTTGACACTAGCGAACACCAATGAGCAGTTCTTC
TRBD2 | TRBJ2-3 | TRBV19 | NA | CASSTREADTQYF | TGTGCCAGTAGCACACGGGAGGCAGATACGCAGTATTTT
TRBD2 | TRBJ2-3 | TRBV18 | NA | CASSPTRLTSGGAGDTQYF | TGTGCCAGCTCACCCACTCGCCTGACTAGCGGGGGGGCAGGAGATACGCAGTATTTT
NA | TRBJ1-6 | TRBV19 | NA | CASSMASYNSPLHF | TGTGCCAGTAGTATGGCCTCGTATAATTCACCCCTCCACTTT
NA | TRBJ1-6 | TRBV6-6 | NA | CASRPGDGPLHF | TGTGCCAGCAGGCCGGGGGACGGCCCCCTCCACTTT
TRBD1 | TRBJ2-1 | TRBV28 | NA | CASSPFDRGHNEQFF | TGTGCCAGCAGTCCTTTCGACAGGGGGCACAATGAGCAGTTCTTC